This TCR beta chain was observed in a study of T cells in Graves' hyperthyroidism and ophthalmopathy. Germline-derived CDR1 and CDR2 are PRHDT and FYEKMQ (reference sequence). Trimming shortened V by 2 bases and J by 4 bases, and 11 bases separated the two germline ends. The CDR3 covers 14 residues. This clonotype was recorded at least ten times. Its target is unknown. Used for diagnoses were clinical symptoms, serum thyroxine and TRAb, thyroid ultrasound and orbital computed tomography. Fresh peripheral blood, about 9.3 ml, yielded the PBMCs. Researchers took RNA transcripts and amplified the TCR beta CDR3 regions from them. HTBI primers were used for first-round RT-PCR of the TCR CDR3. TCRdb ran MiXCR on the multiplex PCR reads and lists one entry per CDR3 protein. The repertoire holds about 400,000 distinct CDR3 sequences, with approximately 14% as singletons. The study, taken as a whole, reports: Appearing also in blood were most of the thyroid clonotypes expanded above 0.001. The model made its ophthalmopathy prediction, and onset followed a median around six months later.

This clonotype was obtained from a man aged 18 to 30 with Graves' ophthalmopathy. The gene calls are TRBV13 and TRBJ1-2; D is perhaps TRBD1 (5 bases). Sequencing was carried out using blood. CDR3 bases: TGTGCCAGCAGCTTATCTCCGGGGCTCTATGGCTACACCTTC. It yields the protein CASSLSPGLYGYTF.